This passage covers 16 T cell receptor beta chains from one sample sequenced in a study of pediatric ulcerative colitis. Sequenced by immunoSEQ multiplex PCR; TCRdb stores in-frame clones only, minus some. Of approximately 60,000 clones in the sample, roughly nine tenths were seen once. Sample: blood. The receptor source for this set is a boy between 10 and 17 years old with severe ulcerative colitis.

J is TRBJ2-7 and V is TRBV7-5; TRBD2, as called in the table, went unchecked against the DNA. TRBV7-5 is a pseudogene segment. The CDR3 totals 15 residues. CDR3 nucleotides: TGTGCCAGAACCGGGAAGGCAGATGGCTCCTACGAGCAGTACTTC. Translating gives CARTGKADGSYEQYF.

In this sample, this clone turned up once. V gene TRBV27 combines with J gene TRBJ2-7, with TRBD2 as a possible D gene (8 bases). Germline V gene data show CDR1 as MNHEY and CDR2 as SMNVEV (reference sequence). Trimming cost V 7 bases and J 2 bases, with 18 bases left between them. This CDR3 contains 15 residues. The CDR3 bases are TGTGCCAGCAAACAGGGGACTAGTCGCGCCTACGAGCAGTACTTC. This translates into CASKQGTSRAYEQYF.

This clone appeared once. The chain is built from TRBV19 and TRBJ2-1; no firm D call. Deletions cut 6 bases from V and 0 bases from J, with 3 bases between. CDR1 LNHDA and CDR2 SQIVND come from the germline V gene (reference sequence). The CDR3 consists of 12 residues. The DNA of the CDR3 is TGTGCCAGTAGGAGCTCCTACAATGAGCAGTTCTTC. Translated, it gives CASRSSYNEQFF.

The V and J genes are TRBV19 and TRBJ2-3; the D gene could be TRBD1 or TRBD2 (5 bases each). Germline values: CDR1 LNHDA, CDR2 SQIVND (reference sequence). The CDR3 contains 14 residues. V was shortened by 0 bases and J by 10 bases, with 14 bases between the two germline ends. CDR3 protein: CASSIELGRPAQYF. The CDR3, as DNA: TGTGCCAGTAGTATAGAGCTGGGACGTCCGGCGCAGTATTTT.

The chain uses TRBV19 and TRBJ2-2; 10 bases match TRBD2. The CDR3 runs to 15 residues. Germline assignment: CDR1 LNHDA and CDR2 SQIVND (reference sequence). V lost 5 bases and J lost 1; bases outside the gene matches: 1. Here the CDR3 DNA reads TGTGCCAGTAGTCGACTAGCGGGGAACACCGGGGAGCTGTTTTTT. Translated: CASSRLAGNTGELFF. The variable domain in full, with the rest retrieved from reference TRBV19 and TRBJ2-2, is DGGITQSPKYLFRKEGQNVTLSCEQNLNHDAMYWYRQDPGQGLRLIYYSQIVNDFQKGDIAEGYSVSREKKESFPLTVTSAQKNPTAFYLCASSRLAGNTGELFFGEGSRLTVL.

V gene TRBV7-9 combines with J gene TRBJ2-3; D may be TRBD1 (6 bases). The CDR3 contains 15 residues. V lost 0 bases, J lost 3 bases, and 10 bases lay in between. From germline, CDR1 is SEHNR and CDR2 FQNEAQ (reference sequence). The CDR3 DNA reads TGTGCCAGCAGCTTAGCAGGACAGACGACAGATACGCAGTATTTT. Its protein product is CASSLAGQTTDTQYF.

V gene TRBV19 combines with J gene TRBJ2-3, with TRBD1 matching over 10 bases. Trimming cost V 5 bases and J 3 bases; bases outside gene matches: 11. Germline V gene lookup returns CDR1 LNHDA and CDR2 SQIVND (reference sequence). The CDR3 runs 17 residues. Here the CDR3 reads CASSFGQGGLGTDTQYF. DNA of the CDR3: TGTGCCAGTAGTTTCGGACAGGGGGGACTTGGTACAGATACGCAGTATTTT.

The chain has TRBV2 and TRBJ2-1; D may be TRBD2 (6 bases). V shed 4 bases and J shed 1 base, with 11 bases lying between them. This CDR3 is 15 amino acids long. Germline loops: CDR1 SNHLY, CDR2 FYNNEI. The CDR3 region has the DNA TGTGCCAGCAGTGCGACTAGGATTTCCTACAATGAGCAGTTCTTC. Its protein product is CASSATRISYNEQFF.

V gene TRBV6-6 combines with J gene TRBJ2-6; 7 bases align to TRBD1. V shed 6 bases, J shed 0 bases, and the junction held 5 bases outside the gene matches. CDR1 and CDR2 from the germline V gene are MNHNY and SVGAGI (reference sequence). This CDR3 region has 16 residues. CDR3 loop: CASRGTENSGANVLTF. The CDR3 coding sequence is TGTGCCAGCAGGGGGACAGAAAACTCTGGGGCCAACGTCCTGACTTTC.

The chain carries TRBV10-3 and TRBJ2-7, with a tentative D call TRBD2 (6 bases). Germline V gene sequence: CDR1 ENHRY, CDR2 SYGVKD. The CDR3 consists of 11 residues. The ends were cut back, 5 bases at V and 4 bases at J, with 6 bases in the middle. The CDR3 loop reads CAISRGYEQYF. The CDR3, as DNA: TGTGCCATCAGTCGGGGGTACGAGCAGTACTTC.

This sequence joins TRBV7-9 and TRBJ2-7; D may be TRBD1 (6 bases). Germline V gene lookup returns CDR1 SEHNR and CDR2 FQNEAQ (reference sequence). This CDR3 is 16 amino acids long. V dropped 1 base and J dropped 2 bases, with 15 bases sitting between them. The CDR3 is CASSLGGQGIPYEQYF. CDR3 sequence (DNA): TGTGCCAGCAGCTTAGGGGGACAAGGGATCCCCTACGAGCAGTACTTC.

The chain employs TRBV19 and TRBJ1-2, with 10 bases aligning to TRBD1. Germline V CDR1 and CDR2: LNHDA, SQIVND (reference sequence). The CDR3 has 15 residues. V shed 7 bases and J 4 bases; nucleotides not matched to a gene: 9. This CDR3 is CASKRGTGDFYGYTF. The DNA for the CDR3 is TGTGCCAGTAAACGAGGGACAGGGGATTTCTATGGCTACACCTTC.

This chain joins TRBV5-1 and TRBJ2-2, with TRBD2 matching over 8 bases. This CDR3 is 16 amino acids long. V lost 1 base to trimming and J lost 1 base; unmatched junction nucleotides: 3. Germline CDR1 and CDR2: SGHRS and YFSETQ. The CDR3 coding sequence is TGCGCCAGCAGCTTGAAAGCGGGAGTGAACACCGGGGAGCTGTTTTTT. Protein: CASSLKAGVNTGELFF.

This clone appeared a single time. This chain uses TRBV28 with TRBJ1-3; D unresolved. CDR1 and CDR2 (germline): MDHEN, SYDVKM. CDR3 size: 18 residues. Trimming cost V 8 bases and J 1 base, with 24 bases left between them. CDR3 nucleotide sequence: TGTGCCAGCGGGGATTCTTTACTTTATGACACGTCTGGAAACACCATATATTTT. Translating it yields CASGDSLLYDTSGNTIYF.

The chain is built from TRBV6-5 and TRBJ1-1; the D gene is possibly TRBD1 (6 bases). CDR1 MNHEY and CDR2 SVGAGI come from the germline V gene. V was pared by 6 bases and J by 4 bases, with 12 bases between. The CDR3 is 13 amino acids. The CDR3 spells CASRTGTRTEAFF. CDR3 sequence (DNA): TGTGCCAGCAGGACCGGGACACGCACTGAAGCTTTCTTT.

The chain has TRBV18 and TRBJ2-5, with 10 nucleotides matching TRBD2. The trim removed 6 bases at V and 0 bases at J, leaving 4 bases unmatched. Per germline, CDR1 KGHSH and CDR2 LQKENI. The CDR3 is made up of 15 amino acids. For the CDR3, the DNA is TGTGCCAGCTCCGCACTAGCGGGGCACCAAGAGACCCAGTACTTC. It yields the protein CASSALAGHQETQYF.